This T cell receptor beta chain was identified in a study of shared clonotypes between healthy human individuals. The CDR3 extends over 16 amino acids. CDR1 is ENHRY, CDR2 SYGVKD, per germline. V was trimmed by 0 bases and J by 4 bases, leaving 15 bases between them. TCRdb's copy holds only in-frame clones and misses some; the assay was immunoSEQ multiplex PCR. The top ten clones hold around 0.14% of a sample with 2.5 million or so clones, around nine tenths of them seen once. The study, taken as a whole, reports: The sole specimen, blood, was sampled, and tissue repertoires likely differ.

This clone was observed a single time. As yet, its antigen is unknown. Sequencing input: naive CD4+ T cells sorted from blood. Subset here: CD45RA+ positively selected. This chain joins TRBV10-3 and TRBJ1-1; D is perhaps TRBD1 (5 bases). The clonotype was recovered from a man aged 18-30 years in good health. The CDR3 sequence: CAISESTGQGSTEAFF. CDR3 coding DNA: TGTGCCATCAGTGAGTCGACGGGGCAGGGTAGCACTGAAGCTTTCTTT.